These T cell receptor beta chains were read from a single sample in a study of OX40 agonist ivuxolimab in advanced cancers. Generated by immunoSEQ multiplex PCR, the TCRdb table keeps only in-frame clones and is missing some. The table has approximately 76,000 clones, around nine tenths seen once. The sequencing here drew on CD4+ or CD8+ T cells sorted from blood, taken in a trial of the OX40 agonist ivuxolimab. Receptor source: an adult with an advanced solid tumor such as melanoma, head and neck, liver or kidney cancer. CDR3s leave out the opening cysteine and the closing phenylalanine or tryptophan.

TRBV5-1	ASSLDREGTEAF
TRBV28	ASTAPVGPLH
TRBV20-1	SASGQLEQY
TRBV19	ASSDRRRRSYEQY
TRBV27	ASKRPGGSYEQY
TRBV4-3	ASSPGVASTYEQY
TRBV7-2	ASSPLTGNNSPLH
TRBV30	AWSRDRDYEQY
TRBV30	AWSRGRNTGELF
TRBV19	ASSTLDRGIRSYGYT
TRBV19	ASSIYRLAGGADTQY
TRBV6-5	ASSSQRGGQF
TRBV19	ASSIEGTGNGYT
TRBV5-5	ASSFTGIYEQY
TRBV11-2	ASSLGPSAQY
TRBV5-4	ASSLVGGSGELF
TRBV7-9	ASSPSGTEGEKLF
TRBV5-1	ASSLGPQANEKLF
TRBV5-1	ASSGTGDLRAGNTIY
TRBV9	ASSSSGTNYGYT
TRBV11-2	ASSLHPRGQETQY
TRBV19	ASSGTGGDEQY
TRBV27	ASRAGDTKNIQY
TRBV9	ASSEPQGGSYEQY
TRBV28	AAESREGSYEQY
TRBV13	ASSLGTGGKETQY
TRBV28	ASSSHRSSYEQY
TRBV6-4	ASSRTGNTEAF
TRBV7-2	ASSLRQDHQPQH
TRBV5-4	ASSTGGVETQY
TRBV28	ASSLGFDRPNSPLH
TRBV9	ASSVGATGQDEQF
TRBV7-9	ASRRLTGELF
TRBV6-1	ASSVTEGYSNQPQH
TRBV5-1	ASSPIAATNTEAF
TRBV19	ASSVTQQSSYNSPLH
TRBV5-5	ASSSSGQNSPLH
TRBV9	ASSSSRTGRMNTEAF
TRBV2	ASSEEGTIY
TRBV7-2	ASSLVWGLAEGTQY
TRBV4-1	ASSQVAGGTEAF
TRBV6-5	ASSYSVLSEAF
TRBV30	AWSVVGLLTLYNYGYT
TRBV11-3	ASSLDRADTGELF
TRBV29-1	SVARGTYNEQF
TRBV18	ASSPLGGGINQPQH
TRBV6-5	ASSYQDTGELF
TRBV7-9	ASSLEQTTNEKLF
TRBV19	ASSNRWGRDTGELF
TRBV2	ASSEQGGAQETQY
TRBV28	ASSFNNEQF
TRBV11-2	ASSSGLRANQPQH
TRBV14	ASSQNRGQTFSSGANVLT
TRBV30	AWSVRGQGPQPQH
TRBV6-5	ASSSRGGGADGYT